This passage covers 19 T cell receptor beta chains from one sample sequenced in a study of blood T cell repertoires in COVID-19. The assay was immunoSEQ multiplex PCR, and TCRdb's table has in-frame clones only and misses some. Among about 110,000 clones, less than 75% were seen once, and the ten largest hold 6.5% to 8.5%. Sequencing was done on a sample of peripheral blood. Every receptor here comes from a woman aged 55-69 years with acute or convalescent COVID-19.

The CDR3 loop reads CASSQSYSGGWETQYF. CDR3 DNA sequence: TGCGCCAGCAGCCAAAGTTACAGCGGGGGGTGGGAGACCCAGTACTTC. The chain is built from TRBV4-3 and TRBJ2-5, with TRBD2 matching 9 bases. Unmatched junction bases numbered 9, after V lost 2 bases and J lost 5 bases. This CDR3 has 16 residues. Germline lookup yields CDR1 LGHNA and CDR2 YSLEER.

This clone has a handful of counts. The chain employs TRBV11-2 and TRBJ1-4, with 7 bases that match TRBD1. The CDR3 runs 15 residues. The J segment lost 8 bases and the V segment lost 5 bases, leaving 11 bases of the junction unmatched. Germline loops: CDR1 SGHAT, CDR2 FQNNGV. CDR3 bases: TGTGCCAGCAGCGCAGCAGGGGGAGTGAGCGAAAAACTGTTTTTT. Its protein is CASSAAGGVSEKLFF.

CDR3 in DNA: TGTGCCAGCAGTCCGTATACAGCTTACACCGGGGAGCTGTTTTTT. Protein product: CASSPYTAYTGELFF. The V gene is TRBV27, the J gene TRBJ2-2; D not certain. The V gene lost 5 bases and the J gene lost 3 bases, with 13 bases spanning the gap. Per the germline V gene, CDR1 is MNHEY and CDR2 is SMNVEV (reference sequence). The length of the CDR3 is 15 residues.

The sample holds a few counts of this clone. This chain links TRBV6-5 with TRBJ1-1; D might be TRBD1 (5 bases). Germline values: CDR1 MNHEY, CDR2 SVGAGI. V gave up 7 bases and J gave up 3 bases, with 18 bases separating them. CDR3 length: 15 residues. The CDR3, as DNA: TGTGCCAGCATATCTTCAGGCCTAGGGGACACTGAAGCTTTCTTT. It is translated as CASISSGLGDTEAFF.

The genes are TRBV23-1 and TRBJ1-6, with TRBD1 as a possible D gene (6 bases). TRBV23-1 is recorded as an ORF, its role being uncertain. Deletions cut 4 bases from V and 4 bases from J, with 23 bases between. This CDR3 has 19 amino acids. The CDR3 DNA follows: TGCGCCAGCAGTCTCGGGGGGCTCCAGGGGTGGGATTATAATTCACCCCTCCACTTT. Amino acid sequence: CASSLGGLQGWDYNSPLHF.

V usage is TRBV6-6 and J usage is TRBJ1-3, with 9 nucleotides matching TRBD1. This CDR3 has 16 amino acids. Germline V gene lookup returns CDR1 MNHNY and CDR2 SVGAGI (reference sequence). Trimming cost V 4 bases and J 4 bases; bases outside gene matches: 8. CDR3 sequence: CASSLLQGAKGNTIYF. The CDR3 DNA follows: TGTGCCAGCAGTTTACTACAGGGGGCGAAGGGAAACACCATATATTTT.

This clone was picked up one time. CDR3 sequence reads: CASSDASPGLAGREQYF. The CDR3 nucleotides are TGTGCCAGCAGTGATGCTTCTCCGGGACTAGCGGGGCGGGAGCAGTACTTC. The rearrangement links TRBV25-1 to TRBJ2-7, with 13 bases fitting TRBD2. The CDR3 consists of 17 residues. CDR1 MGHDK and CDR2 SYGVNS come from the germline V gene. Trimming at V came to 3 bases and at J to 7 bases, leaving 12 bases not matched to a gene.

V usage is TRBV19 and J usage is TRBJ2-3; a weak D match, TRBD1 (5 bases). V dropped 8 bases and J dropped 2 bases, with 17 bases sitting between them. Germline lookup yields CDR1 LNHDA and CDR2 SQIVND (reference sequence). The CDR3 is made up of 15 amino acids. The CDR3 region has the DNA TGTGCCAGTGCACCAGGGAAGGGCTTCACAGATACGCAGTATTTT. This translates into CASAPGKGFTDTQYF.

V usage is TRBV4-2 and J usage is TRBJ1-4, with D perhaps matching TRBD1 (6 bases). There are 17 residues in the CDR3. Looked up from germline, CDR1 is LGHNA and CDR2 is YNFKEQ. Trimming removed 5 bases from V and 2 bases from J, with 18 bases in between. CDR3 sequence (DNA): TGTGCCAGCAGCGCCCCCCCGTCACAGGGTACTAATGAAAAACTGTTTTTT. It is translated as CASSAPPSQGTNEKLFF.

The CDR3 bases are TGTGCCAGCAAAGTGGGACAGGGAGGAAGTGGCTACACCTTC. It yields the protein CASKVGQGGSGYTF. The chain employs TRBV6-5 and TRBJ1-2; the match to TRBD1 covers 9 bases. V shed 7 bases and J 7 bases; nucleotides not matched to a gene: 10. The CDR3 loop spans 14 amino acids. Germline CDR1 reads MNHEY; CDR2 reads SVGAGI.

The chain joins TRBV5-4 to TRBJ1-4; TRBD1 aligns across 7 bases. V was pared by 4 bases and J by 6 bases, with 6 bases of the junction left unmatched. The germline V gene has CDR1 SGHNT and CDR2 YYREEE (reference sequence). CDR3 length: 14 amino acids. The CDR3 loop reads CASSPEGAYEKLFF. The CDR3 coding sequence is TGTGCCAGCAGCCCGGAGGGGGCGTATGAAAAACTGTTTTTT.

The J gene is TRBJ2-7, the V gene TRBV28, with TRBD1 matching over 10 bases. The germline V gene encodes CDR1 MDHEN and CDR2 SYDVKM. CDR3 length: 14 amino acids. The V gene end was trimmed by 6 bases and the J gene end by 5 bases; junction bases not matched to a gene: 7. CDR3 region: CASRGRQGAHEQYF. DNA of the CDR3: TGTGCCAGCAGGGGCCGACAGGGGGCCCACGAGCAGTACTTC.

CDR3 nucleotide sequence: TGTGCCAGCAGCTTAGCGGAGGGGGGGGCCCGAGGCTACACCTTC. It encodes CASSLAEGGARGYTF. The chain links TRBV7-9 to TRBJ1-2; possibly TRBD1 for D (6 bases). The length of the CDR3 is 15 residues. Trimming left V 0 bases short and J 8 bases short, with 16 bases between. Germline CDR1 SEHNR, CDR2 FQNEAQ (reference sequence).

This clone was counted only a few times. The V gene is TRBV5-1, the J gene TRBJ2-7; D gene ambiguous. Looked up from germline, CDR1 is SGHRS and CDR2 is YFSETQ. V lost 4 bases to trimming and J lost 1 base, with 9 bases between them. This CDR3 comprises 13 residues. CDR3: CASSATSSYEQYF. DNA of the CDR3: TGCGCCAGCAGCGCGACTTCTTCCTACGAGCAGTACTTC. Supplemented by reference TRBV5-1 and TRBJ2-7, the full variable domain reads KAGVTQTPRYLIKTRGQQVTLSCSPISGHRSVSWYQQTPGQGLQFLFEYFSETQRNKGNFPGRFSGRQFSNSRSEMNVSTLELGDSALYLCASSATSSYEQYFGPGTRLTVT.

With respect to this clone: Other DNA sequences in the sample encode the same CDR3. This chain joins TRBV7-2 and TRBJ1-1; D call uncertain. This CDR3 spans 13 amino acids. Germline V gene lookup returns CDR1 SGHTA and CDR2 FQGNSA. The V end was cut by 4 bases, the J end by 2 bases, with 8 bases between. In DNA, the CDR3 is TGTGCCAGCAGCTACAGAGAAAACACTGAAGCTTTCTTT. Residues: CASSYRENTEAFF.

V and J are TRBV4-3 and TRBJ2-7; 9 bases are shared with TRBD1. Germline CDR1 and CDR2: LGHNA and YSLEER. The J segment lost 5 bases and the V segment lost 0 bases, leaving 5 bases of the junction unmatched. The CDR3 has 15 residues. CDR3 nucleotide sequence: TGCGCCAGCAGCCAAGACTCAGGACAGGGGAACGAGCAGTACTTC. Translating it yields CASSQDSGQGNEQYF.

This chain joins TRBV18 and TRBJ1-2; 9 nucleotides match TRBD1. J lost 8 bases, V lost 3 bases, and 10 bases had no gene match. The CDR3 is made up of 15 amino acids. The V gene's germline CDR1 is KGHSH and CDR2 LQKENI. Written as DNA, the CDR3 is TGTGCCAGCTCACCCAGACAGGGGGACGGCTGGGGCTACACCTTC. Encoded protein: CASSPRQGDGWGYTF.

The J gene is TRBJ1-2, the V gene TRBV3-1 (or the pseudogene TRBV3-2), with D hard to call. The CDR3 contains 17 residues. Germline CDR1 reads LGHDT; CDR2 reads YNNKEL (reference sequence). V shed 4 bases and J shed 3 bases, with 21 bases lying between them. Here the CDR3 DNA reads TGTGCCAGCAGCCCGGGTTTGAAAGGAGAAAGGCACTATGGCTACACCTTC. Amino acid sequence: CASSPGLKGERHYGYTF.

The V gene is TRBV30, the J gene TRBJ2-1; 11 nucleotides agree with TRBD2. CDR1 GTSNPN and CDR2 SVGIG come from the germline V gene (reference sequence). This CDR3 has 14 residues. For the CDR3, the DNA is TGTGCTGGAGCGGGACTAGCGGACCGCAATGAGCAGTTCTTC. As protein: CAGAGLADRNEQFF.